This entry concerns a single T cell receptor beta chain. This specimen belongs to a study of OX40 agonist ivuxolimab in advanced cancers. About the research overall: An anti-OX40 (CD134) antibody with agonistic activity, ivuxolimab, was administered to patients. Patients treated during dose escalation were battling hepatocellular carcinoma, melanoma, renal cell or head and neck cancer.

The germline gives CDR1 SGHNT, CDR2 YENEEA. J was trimmed by 0 bases and V by 1 base; bases with no gene match: 9. The CDR3 loop spans 18 amino acids. Generated by immunoSEQ multiplex PCR, the TCRdb table keeps only in-frame clones and is missing some. The sample includes roughly 86,000 clones, more than 85% seen only once; the top ten take approximately 0.7%. This TCR came from an adult with an advanced solid tumor such as melanoma, head and neck, liver or kidney cancer. The sequences come from CD4+ or CD8+ T cells sorted from blood, collected in a trial of the OX40 agonist ivuxolimab. V gene TRBV11-3 combines with J gene TRBJ2-3, with 8 bases identical to TRBD2. The CDR3 DNA reads TGTGCCAGCAGCTTAGGACGATCTGCTAGCGGGAGCACAGATACGCAGTATTTT. Translating it yields CASSLGRSASGSTDTQYF. The variable domain in full, with the rest retrieved from reference TRBV11-3 and TRBJ2-3, is EAGVVQSPRYKIIEKKQPVAFWCNPISGHNTLYWYLQNLGQGPELLIRYENEEAVDDSQLPKDRFSAERLKGVDSTLKIQPAELGDSAVYLCASSLGRSASGSTDTQYFGPGTRLTVL.